This T cell receptor (beta chain) was captured by sequencing in a study of cytomegalovirus exposure and HLA in healthy donors. For the study at large: Of the donors genotyped, approximately 430 in all, about 82% fell in the Caucasian-associated ancestry cluster.

Points on this clone: Its antigen remains unknown.

Researchers ran the PCR with 60 Vbeta and 13 Jbeta primers. Data came from immunoSEQ multiplex PCR; TCRdb stores just in-frame clones and leaves some out. The sample holds about 160,000 clones, 70% to 90% seen once. Study outcomes and limitations: Excluded were some V segments that proved indistinguishable, including TRBV6-2 and TRBV6-3. Earlier analysis found most TCR beta V segments productive about 87% or about 30% of the time.

The V end lost 4 bases, the J end lost 7 bases, and 13 bases lay between the germline ends. The CDR3 has 13 amino acids. Germline V gene lookup returns CDR1 MNHEY and CDR2 SVGAGI. Sequencing was carried out using PBMCs. V is TRBV6-5 and J is TRBJ2-5, with D possibly TRBD1 on 6 matching bases. This sequence was found in a woman in her 30s in good health and CMV-seropositive. CDR3: CASSWDTLGTQYF. DNA of the CDR3: TGTGCCAGCAGTTGGGACACCCTTGGGACCCAGTACTTC.